This TCR beta chain appears in the sequencing data of a study of cytomegalovirus exposure and HLA in healthy donors. General study results and limits: Several top significant clusters appeared, in a later analysis, to be linked to common viral pathogens. Rates of TCR association differed by HLA locus in a later analysis, with DRB1 highest and HLA-C lowest.

PCR amplification relied on 60 Vbeta primers (plus 13 Jbeta primers). Sequencing used immunoSEQ multiplex PCR; TCRdb keeps in-frame clones, though not all of them. The sample carries 150,000 to 200,000 clones, about 80% recorded once. This clone was seen more than once but under ten times. Its antigen remains unidentified. With 6 bases clipped from V and 6 bases from J, the junction kept 7 bases outside the gene matches. The CDR3 consists of 14 residues. Germline CDR1 and CDR2: MNHNS and SASEGT. The chain uses TRBV6-1 and TRBJ1-1; 10 positions match TRBD1. The TCR comes from a young man in good health and CMV-seronegative. Specimen: PBMCs. The CDR3: CASRTGGPGAEAFF. The CDR3 bases are TGTGCCAGCAGGACAGGGGGCCCTGGGGCTGAAGCTTTCTTT.